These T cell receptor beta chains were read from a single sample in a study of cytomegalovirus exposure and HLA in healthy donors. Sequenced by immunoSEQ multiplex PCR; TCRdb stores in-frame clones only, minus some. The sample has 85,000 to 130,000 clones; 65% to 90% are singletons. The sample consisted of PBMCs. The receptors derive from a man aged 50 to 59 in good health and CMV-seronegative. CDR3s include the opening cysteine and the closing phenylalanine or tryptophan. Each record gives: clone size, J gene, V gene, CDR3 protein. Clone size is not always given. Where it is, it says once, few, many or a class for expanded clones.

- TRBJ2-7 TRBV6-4 CASRGRWEEVYEQYF
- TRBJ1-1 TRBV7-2 CASSLALGGDRRAFF
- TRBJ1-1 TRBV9 CASSRDIEGTEAFF
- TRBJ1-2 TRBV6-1 CASSEEQGNTYGYTF
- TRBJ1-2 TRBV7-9 CASSLRQGIGGYTF
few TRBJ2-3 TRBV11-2 CASSFGLSTDTQYF
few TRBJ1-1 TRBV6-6 CASTLLGTQAFF
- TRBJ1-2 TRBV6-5 CASGIEQGAGGYTF
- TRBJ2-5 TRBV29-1 CSVGTALQETQYF
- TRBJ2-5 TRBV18 CASSRDSQETQYF
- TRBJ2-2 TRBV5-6 CASRGQGRGSTGELFF